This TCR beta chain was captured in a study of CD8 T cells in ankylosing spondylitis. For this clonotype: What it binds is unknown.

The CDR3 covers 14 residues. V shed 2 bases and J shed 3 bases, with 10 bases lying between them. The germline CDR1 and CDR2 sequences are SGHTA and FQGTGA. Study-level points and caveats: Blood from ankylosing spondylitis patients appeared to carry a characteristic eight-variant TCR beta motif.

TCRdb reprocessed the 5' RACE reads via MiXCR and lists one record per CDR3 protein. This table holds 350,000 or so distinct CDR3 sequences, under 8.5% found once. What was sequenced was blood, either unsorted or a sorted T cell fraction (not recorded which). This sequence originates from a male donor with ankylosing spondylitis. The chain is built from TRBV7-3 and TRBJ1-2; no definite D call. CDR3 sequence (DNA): TGTGCCAGCAGCTTAGAGCCGGGGTACTATGGCTACACCTTC. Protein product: CASSLEPGYYGYTF.